This T cell receptor (beta chain) was obtained from a study of T cells after yellow fever vaccination. In its sample, this clonotype was seen a few times. With V trimmed by 3 bases and J by 7 bases, 6 bases remained unmatched. The CDR3 spans 14 residues. CDR1 and CDR2 from the germline V gene are WSHSY and SAAADI. TCRdb redid the calling of the 5' RACE reads with MiXCR, one entry per CDR3 protein. The sample yields approximately 300,000 distinct CDR3 sequences, over 10% seen once. Sequencing used CD4+ T cells sorted from PBMCs, obtained 45 days after the yellow fever booster vaccination. The source is a man aged 25 to 45 who received the YFV17D yellow fever vaccine. The chain uses TRBV10-2 and TRBJ2-1; TRBD2 aligns across 7 bases. The CDR3 sequence is CASSEGGSLNEQFF. The DNA for the CDR3 is TGCGCCAGCAGTGAAGGCGGGAGTCTTAATGAGCAGTTCTTC.